These 32 T cell receptor beta chains were all obtained from the same sample, sequenced in a study of beta chain features in type 1 diabetes. General study points: Shortening that was moderate but significant affected the TCRB CDR3s of Type 1 diabetes patients in all four CD4+ subsets.

These receptors' targets are unknown. Expressed TCRB transcripts were sequenced after all isolated RNA was converted to cDNA. The assay was immunoSEQ multiplex PCR, and TCRdb's table has in-frame clones only and misses some. Of around 710,000 clones in the sample, around 12% were seen once. The sample consisted of naive CD4+ T cells from blood. These receptors were collected from a man younger than 45 with type 1 diabetes.

The V call is TRBV6-1, the J call TRBJ1-1; no clear D gene. The CDR3 loop spans 11 amino acids. Trimming shortened V by 7 bases and J by 10 bases, and 13 bases separated the two germline ends. From germline, CDR1 is MNHNS and CDR2 SASEGT. CDR3 residues: CASTWEAGAFF. The CDR3 DNA is TGTGCCAGCACCTGGGAGGCTGGAGCTTTCTTT.

The chain joins TRBV27 to TRBJ2-5; the D gene is possibly TRBD1 (6 bases). Looked up from germline, CDR1 is MNHEY and CDR2 is SMNVEV (reference sequence). This CDR3 region has 17 residues. V was clipped by 5 bases and J by 5 bases, with 24 bases between them. CDR3 residues: CASSLGGSSFGGETQYF. Written as DNA, the CDR3 is TGTGCCAGCAGTCTAGGGGGTAGTAGCTTCGGCGGTGAGACCCAGTACTTC.

Only a few counts were recorded for this clone. The rearrangement uses TRBV5-1 and TRBJ2-7, with 9 nucleotides matching TRBD1. This CDR3 is 15 amino acids long. Germline lookup yields CDR1 SGHRS and CDR2 YFSETQ. Unmatched junction bases numbered 12, after V lost 2 bases and J lost 9 bases. In DNA form, the CDR3 reads TGCGCCAGCAGCTTTCTTTCGGACAGGGGTGACGCGCAGTACTTC. Amino acids: CASSFLSDRGDAQYF.

This clone was picked up a small number of times. The genes are TRBV7-9 and TRBJ1-2; D remains ambiguous. Trimming shortened V by 2 bases and J by 0 bases, and 13 bases separated the two germline ends. Germline assignment: CDR1 SEHNR and CDR2 FQNEAQ (reference sequence). The CDR3 is made up of 16 amino acids. The CDR3 coding sequence is TGTGCCAGCAGCTTATCCCAGGAACCATCTAACTATGGCTACACCTTC. This codes for CASSLSQEPSNYGYTF.

The J gene is TRBJ2-3, the V gene TRBV29-1; tentative D call: TRBD1 (5 bases). V was pared by 4 bases and J by 4 bases, with 12 bases between. Germline-derived CDR1 and CDR2 are SQVTM and ANQGSEA. The CDR3 covers 13 residues. The DNA of the CDR3 is TGCAGCGTTGCCCCAGGGTTCGCAGATACGCAGTATTTT. Translated, it gives CSVAPGFADTQYF.

The chain couples TRBV7-2 to TRBJ2-3; tentative D call: TRBD2 (6 bases). The germline gives CDR1 SGHTA, CDR2 FQGNSA. This CDR3 is 15 amino acids long. Trimming stripped 1 base from V and 0 bases from J, with 8 bases between. The CDR3 protein is CASSLVLASTDTQYF. The CDR3 region has the DNA TGTGCCAGCAGCTTAGTTCTAGCGAGCACAGATACGCAGTATTTT.

The V call is TRBV30, the J call TRBJ1-3; D may be TRBD1 (5 bases). CDR3 length: 14 residues. Trimming took 2 bases from V and 0 from J, leaving 8 bases between them. From germline, CDR1 is GTSNPN and CDR2 SVGIG (reference sequence). The CDR3 DNA is TGTGCCTGGAGTCAGGGTGCCTCTGGAAACACCATATATTTT. Translation gives CAWSQGASGNTIYF. Complete variable domain (other parts from reference TRBV30 and TRBJ1-3): SQTIHQWPATLVQPVGSPLSLECTVEGTSNPNLYWYRQAAGRGLQLLFYSVGIGQISSEVPQNLSASRPQDRQFILSSKKLLLSDSGFYLCAWSQGASGNTIYFGEGSWLTVV.

CDR3: CASSPRTGEQYF. The CDR3 coding sequence is TGTGCCAGCAGCCCAAGAACGGGCGAGCAGTACTTC. The chain has TRBV7-2 and TRBJ2-7, with D hard to call. The V end lost 5 bases, the J end lost 6 bases, and 11 bases lay between the germline ends. The germline V gene encodes CDR1 SGHTA and CDR2 FQGNSA. This CDR3 has 12 amino acids.

V is TRBV7-2 and J is TRBJ2-6; D tentatively fits TRBD1 or TRBD2 (5 bases each). This CDR3 spans 17 amino acids. Germline CDR1 is SGHTA and CDR2 is FQGNSA. Trimming removed 0 bases at V and 1 base at J, with 10 bases between. CDR3 loop: CASSLAGTASGANVLTF. The CDR3, as DNA: TGTGCCAGCAGCTTAGCTGGGACGGCTTCTGGGGCCAACGTCCTGACTTTC.

This clone was counted only a few times. The chain links TRBV7-9 to TRBJ1-3; D call uncertain. The CDR3 sequence is 15 residues long. Germline-derived CDR1 and CDR2 are SEHNR and FQNEAQ (reference sequence). V was shortened by 5 bases and J by 5 bases, with 16 bases between the two germline ends. The CDR3, as DNA: TGTGCCAGCAGCCTCCTCGTGACACAAAGAAACACCATATATTTT. Protein: CASSLLVTQRNTIYF.

This clone was observed a few times. CDR3 sequence: CAVLGGLEQYF. DNA of the CDR3: TGTGCCGTACTCGGTGGCTTGGAGCAGTACTTC. The genes are TRBV10-3 and TRBJ2-7; no firm D call. Per the germline V gene, CDR1 is ENHRY and CDR2 is SYGVKD. The CDR3 is 11 residues long. V lost 11 bases and J 7 bases, leaving 15 bases between the germline ends.

The CDR3 protein is CASREIAGDYNEQFF. CDR3 DNA: TGCGCCAGCAGGGAGATAGCGGGGGACTACAATGAGCAGTTCTTC. This chain links TRBV10-2 with TRBJ2-1, with TRBD2 identical over 9 bases. Germline trimming cut 6 bases from V and 3 bases from J; bases unmatched to any gene: 6. The germline CDR1 and CDR2 sequences are WSHSY and SAAADI. This CDR3 spans 15 amino acids.

The chain has TRBV6-5 and TRBJ1-2; D remains unclear. The ends were cut back, 2 bases at V and 6 bases at J, with 7 bases in the middle. CDR3 length: 12 residues. The germline gives CDR1 MNHEY, CDR2 SVGAGI. The DNA for the CDR3 is TGTGCCAGCAGTTACAAGGGCCATGGCTACACCTTC. Its protein is CASSYKGHGYTF.

This clone was counted a few times. The V and J genes are TRBV7-2 and TRBJ1-1; TRBD1 is a possible D gene (5 bases). Deletions cut 5 bases from V and 3 bases from J, with 16 bases between. This CDR3 region has 15 residues. CDR1 and CDR2 from the germline V gene are SGHTA and FQGNSA. The CDR3 DNA is TGTGCCAGCAGCCCCTCCCAGGGACGAGACACTGAAGCTTTCTTT. It is translated as CASSPSQGRDTEAFF.

The chain is built from TRBV28 and TRBJ2-1, with 12 bases fitting TRBD2. The CDR3 extends over 15 amino acids. Trimming removed 6 bases from V and 7 bases from J; junction bases left unmatched: 7. CDR1 and CDR2 from the germline V gene are MDHEN and SYDVKM. The CDR3 sequence: CASSPLAGGLNEQFF. CDR3 DNA: TGTGCCAGCAGCCCTCTAGCGGGGGGGCTGAATGAGCAGTTCTTC. The whole variable domain, filled in from reference TRBV28 and TRBJ2-1, reads DVKVTQSSRYLVKRTGEKVFLECVQDMDHENMFWYRQDPGLGLRLIYFSYDVKMKEKGDIPEGYSVSREKKERFSLILESASTNQTSMYLCASSPLAGGLNEQFFGPGTRLTVL.

This clone was detected only a few times. The V and J genes are TRBV29-1 and TRBJ1-2, with D unresolved. Trimming removed 6 bases from V and 5 bases from J, with 13 bases in between. Germline V gives CDR1 SQVTM, CDR2 ANQGSEA. CDR3 length: 12 residues. The CDR3 DNA reads as TGCAGCGTCGCGCCGGACGCTTATGGCTACACCTTC. Translated: CSVAPDAYGYTF.

This rearrangement joins TRBV12-5 to TRBJ1-4; perhaps TRBD1 as D (6 bases). This CDR3 has 12 amino acids. Germline CDR1 reads LGHNT; CDR2 reads FRNRAP. Trimming pared 6 bases from V and 6 bases from J, leaving 8 bases between. CDR3 nucleotide sequence: TGTGCTAGTGGACAGGGATATGAAAAACTGTTTTTT. This codes for CASGQGYEKLFF.

This clone turned up a few times. This chain connects TRBV5-6 to TRBJ2-1; D is uncertain. CDR1 is SGHDT and CDR2 is YYEEEE in the germline V gene. The CDR3 is 16 amino acids. V was cut by 2 bases and J by 5 bases, with 17 bases left in between. The CDR3 coding sequence is TGTGCCAGCAGCTTCGTCGGGCGAACAAGCAACAATGAGCAGTTCTTC. This codes for CASSFVGRTSNNEQFF.

This chain connects TRBV5-1 to TRBJ1-3; tentative D call: TRBD1 (6 bases). Germline CDR1 SGHRS, CDR2 YFSETQ. The V end was cut by 6 bases, the J end by 8 bases, with 21 bases between. The CDR3 loop spans 15 amino acids. Here the CDR3 DNA reads TGCGCCAGCACTAAAACAGGGTTTTCCGACTACACCATATATTTT. Amino acids: CASTKTGFSDYTIYF.

In this sample, this clone turned up a few times. This chain joins TRBV30 and TRBJ2-7; D is perhaps TRBD1 (6 bases). Germline V lookup: CDR1 GTSNPN, CDR2 SVGIG (reference sequence). Trimming pared 2 bases from V and 3 bases from J, leaving 8 bases between. CDR3 length equals 12 residues. In DNA form, the CDR3 reads TGTGCCTGGAGTCCGACAGGCTACGAGCAGTACTTC. This codes for CAWSPTGYEQYF.

The chain combines TRBV15 with TRBJ2-2; D is uncertain. Germline-derived CDR1 and CDR2 are LNHNV and YYDKDF (reference sequence). With 3 bases removed from V and 4 bases from J, the gap between germline ends came to 6 bases. The CDR3 extends over 13 amino acids. CDR3 sequence reads: CATSRGSTGELFF. The CDR3 DNA reads as TGTGCCACCAGCAGGGGAAGCACCGGGGAGCTGTTTTTT. Variable domain in full (rest from reference TRBV15 and TRBJ2-2): DAMVIQNPRYQVTQFGKPVTLSCSQTLNHNVMYWYQQKSSQAPKLLFHYYDKDFNNEADTPDNFQSRRPNTSFCFLDIRSPGLGDTAMYLCATSRGSTGELFFGEGSRLTVL.

The V call is TRBV4-2, the J call TRBJ2-6; D remains ambiguous. V lost 0 bases and J lost 2, with 2 bases in between. The CDR3 consists of 14 residues. CDR1 and CDR2 (germline): LGHNA, YNFKEQ. The CDR3 coding sequence is TGTGCCAGCAGCCAAGAACCTGGGGCCAACGTCCTGACTTTC. Protein: CASSQEPGANVLTF.

This clone turned up a few times. The chain has TRBV6-4 and TRBJ1-6; 9 bases are shared with TRBD1. V shed 6 bases, J shed 8 bases, and the junction held 5 bases outside the gene matches. Germline assignment: CDR1 MRHNA and CDR2 SNTAGT. The CDR3 has 14 residues. The CDR3 is CASSLTGGYSPLHF. The CDR3 DNA reads TGTGCCAGCAGCCTGACAGGGGGGTATTCACCCCTCCACTTT.

This clone was observed a few times. The rearrangement links TRBV9 to TRBJ1-2, with D uncertain. Trimming shortened V by 2 bases and J by 8 bases, and 19 bases separated the two germline ends. This CDR3 is built from 15 residues. In germline, CDR1 is SGDLS, CDR2 YYNGEE. The CDR3 spells CASSVIGLEKEGYTF. For the CDR3, the DNA is TGTGCCAGCAGCGTTATCGGGTTAGAGAAGGAGGGCTACACCTTC.

The J gene is TRBJ2-3, the V gene TRBV9; 7 bases are shared with TRBD2. V gave up 4 bases and J gave up 0 bases; unmatched junction bases: 5. The CDR3 covers 15 residues. Germline CDR1 and CDR2: SGDLS and YYNGEE. The CDR3 bases are TGTGCCAGCAGCAGGGGAGGGGAGAGCACAGATACGCAGTATTTT. Protein: CASSRGGESTDTQYF.

This chain connects TRBV28 to TRBJ2-7, with 7 bases that match TRBD2. This CDR3 spans 13 amino acids. Germline-derived CDR1 and CDR2 are MDHEN and SYDVKM. Trimming cost V 7 bases and J 4 bases; bases outside gene matches: 7. CDR3: CASTTGGVYEQYF. Written as DNA, the CDR3 is TGTGCCAGCACCACGGGGGGAGTTTACGAGCAGTACTTC.

The CDR3 sequence: CASGLGREQFF. The CDR3 coding sequence is TGTGCCAGCGGCCTTGGTCGTGAGCAGTTCTTC. This rearrangement joins TRBV6-6 to TRBJ2-1; D gene uncertain. Germline V gene sequence: CDR1 MNHNY, CDR2 SVGAGI (reference sequence). Trimming left V 8 bases short and J 9 bases short, with 11 bases between. CDR3 length: 11 amino acids.

The chain carries TRBV11-3 and TRBJ1-5; D remains unclear. This CDR3 spans 13 amino acids. The germline V gene has CDR1 SGHNT and CDR2 YENEEA. V gave up 10 bases and J gave up 1 base, with 11 bases separating them. The DNA of the CDR3 is TGTGCCACCCGGAAGGACAGCAATCAGCCCCAGCATTTT. It yields the protein CATRKDSNQPQHF.

This clone has only a few counts. V is TRBV30 and J is TRBJ1-4; 10 bases fit TRBD1. Trimming removed 4 bases from V and 7 bases from J; junction bases left unmatched: 6. Germline-derived CDR1 and CDR2 are GTSNPN and SVGIG (reference sequence). There are 14 residues in the CDR3. CDR3 nucleotide sequence: TGTGCCTGGAACCGGGACAGGGGAGGTGAAAAACTGTTTTTT. Protein sequence: CAWNRDRGGEKLFF.

This clone was detected a few times. J is TRBJ2-1 and V is TRBV7-6; 10 positions agree with TRBD2. V was clipped by 5 bases and J by 1 base; unmatched bases: 8. The CDR3 runs to 17 residues. CDR1 and CDR2 from the germline V gene are SGHVS and FNYEAQ. CDR3 sequence (DNA): TGTGCCAGCAGCCCTCGACCGGGACTAGCGTCCTACAATGAGCAGTTCTTC. Protein product: CASSPRPGLASYNEQFF. Filled out from reference TRBV7-6 and TRBJ2-1, the complete variable domain reads GAGVSQSPRYKVTKRGQDVALRCDPISGHVSLYWYRQALGQGPEFLTYFNYEAQQDKSGLPNDRFSAERPEGSISTLTIQRTEQRDSAMYRCASSPRPGLASYNEQFFGPGTRLTVL.

This clone was seen a few times. The chain joins TRBV6-1 to TRBJ1-6; D gene unclear. Between the trimmed V and J ends, which lost 5 bases and 5 bases, there was a span of 13 bases. There are 15 residues in the CDR3. CDR1 and CDR2 (germline): MNHNS, SASEGT. The CDR3 here is CASSSSLKNNSPLHF. CDR3 nucleotides: TGTGCCAGCAGTAGCAGCTTAAAGAATAATTCACCCCTCCACTTT.

The rearrangement links TRBV2 to TRBJ1-5, with 8 bases aligning to TRBD1. Germline CDR1 and CDR2: SNHLY and FYNNEI. The CDR3 contains 19 residues. With V trimmed by 6 bases and J by 1 base, 17 bases remained unmatched. CDR3 protein: CASSAAWQGALVSNQPQHF. The DNA of the CDR3 is TGTGCCAGCAGCGCGGCATGGCAGGGGGCCTTGGTGAGCAATCAGCCCCAGCATTTT.